The 27 T cell receptor beta chains below all came from one sample that was sequenced in a study of cytomegalovirus exposure and HLA in healthy donors (dated by TCRdb to 2015 to 2018). The library was obtained by the immunoSEQ multiplex PCR assay. Entries here come from immuneACCESS through TCRdb and include only in-frame sequences with V and J called. Some clones fail to appear in such tables; in the studies checked, an unresolved V gene covers under half of the shortfall, and the cause of the remainder is unknown. The sample table holds some 120,000 clones, of which almost 90% were seen once. The ten most abundant clones make up approximately 1.5% of the sample. The sample consisted of PBMCs. The source of these receptors is a man aged 25 to 40 in good health and CMV-seronegative.

This chain links TRBV7-3 with TRBJ2-1; tentatively, D is TRBD2 (6 bases). Per the germline V gene, CDR1 is SGHTA and CDR2 is FQGTGA. The CDR3 length is 16 residues. Trimming left V 5 bases short and J 3 bases short, with 17 bases between. For the CDR3, the DNA is TGTGCCAGCAGCCTCGGGGCGGGATATGGCTACAATGAGCAGTTCTTC. Residues: CASSLGAGYGYNEQFF.

This chain joins TRBV7-6 and TRBJ2-1; 7 bases are shared with TRBD2. CDR3 length: 15 amino acids. Per germline, CDR1 SGHVS and CDR2 FNYEAQ. V dropped 4 bases and J dropped 6; count of bases not matched to a gene: 9. This CDR3 reads CASSSLSGKGNEQFF. For the CDR3, the DNA is TGTGCCAGCAGCTCATTGAGCGGGAAGGGCAATGAGCAGTTCTTC.

The chain links TRBV20-1 to TRBJ2-7; TRBD2 matches at 8 bases. V shed 5 bases, J shed 9 bases, and the junction held 6 bases outside the gene matches. CDR1 is DFQATT, CDR2 SNEGSKA, per germline (reference sequence). This CDR3 is 11 amino acids long. CDR3 region: CSAGLAGWQYF. The CDR3 DNA reads as TGCAGTGCTGGGCTAGCGGGTTGGCAGTACTTC.

This chain connects TRBV7-2 to TRBJ2-1; TRBD2 matches 8 bases. The junction had 13 bases not matched to a gene; V was cut back by 2 bases and J by 10 bases. The CDR3 contains 16 residues. Germline CDR1 SGHTA, CDR2 FQGNSA. The CDR3 region is CASSLNPGLAGGEQFF. The CDR3 DNA follows: TGTGCCAGCAGCTTAAACCCCGGACTAGCTGGGGGAGAGCAGTTCTTC.

This clone was counted only a few times. The chain couples TRBV4-3 to TRBJ1-1; D may be TRBD1 (6 bases). This CDR3 has 15 amino acids. Germline CDR1 is LGHNA and CDR2 is YSLEER. Between the trimmed V and J ends, which lost 3 bases and 4 bases, there was a span of 15 bases. This CDR3 is CASSQAPGEFTEAFF. As DNA, the CDR3 is TGCGCCAGCAGCCAGGCACCAGGGGAGTTCACTGAAGCTTTCTTT.

The V call is TRBV2, the J call TRBJ2-1; TRBD2 aligns across 7 bases. This CDR3 comprises 15 residues. V gave up 6 bases and J gave up 5 bases; unmatched junction bases: 10. Looked up from germline, CDR1 is SNHLY and CDR2 is FYNNEI. CDR3: CASSGGRAGNNEQFF. The CDR3 DNA is TGTGCCAGCAGCGGGGGGAGGGCAGGAAACAATGAGCAGTTCTTC.

This clone was counted a few times. The rearrangement joins TRBV7-2 to TRBJ1-5; 8 bases map to TRBD1. Trimming removed 5 bases from V and 6 bases from J; junction bases left unmatched: 12. CDR1 SGHTA and CDR2 FQGNSA come from the germline V gene. The CDR3 runs 16 residues. In DNA, the CDR3 is TGTGCCAGCAGCGGGTATGGGGACAGGCTGAGTCAGCCCCAGCATTTT. The encoded protein is CASSGYGDRLSQPQHF.

The chain recombines TRBV7-2 with TRBJ2-7; 7 nucleotides line up with TRBD1. CDR3 length equals 13 residues. Germline V gives CDR1 SGHTA, CDR2 FQGNSA. V lost 5 bases to trimming and J lost 5 bases; unmatched junction nucleotides: 6. The CDR3 is CASSIDREDEQYF. DNA for the CDR3: TGTGCCAGCAGCATAGACAGGGAAGACGAGCAGTACTTC. Based on the CDR3 plus reference TRBV7-2 and TRBJ2-7, the full variable domain is GAGVSQSPSNKVTEKGKDVELRCDPISGHTALYWYRQSLGQGLEFLIYFQGNSAPDKSGLPSDRFSAERTGGSVSTLTIQRTQQEDSAVYLCASSIDREDEQYFGPGTRLTVT.

This chain connects TRBV27 to TRBJ1-4; 7 positions match TRBD1. CDR3 length: 15 residues. The J segment lost 5 bases and the V segment lost 3 bases, leaving 6 bases of the junction unmatched. Germline-derived CDR1 and CDR2 are MNHEY and SMNVEV (reference sequence). Here the CDR3 reads CASSFVDRANEKLFF. The CDR3, as DNA: TGTGCCAGCAGTTTTGTTGACAGGGCAAATGAAAAACTGTTTTTT.

The chain has TRBV5-1 and TRBJ1-1; perhaps TRBD1 as D (5 bases). This CDR3 spans 13 amino acids. Trimming removed 5 bases from V and 0 bases from J, with 8 bases in between. Germline assignment: CDR1 SGHRS and CDR2 YFSETQ. The CDR3 protein is CASRLTVNTEAFF. Written as DNA, the CDR3 is TGCGCCAGCAGGTTGACAGTGAACACTGAAGCTTTCTTT. Full variable domain (outside the CDR3, taken from reference TRBV5-1 and TRBJ1-1): KAGVTQTPRYLIKTRGQQVTLSCSPISGHRSVSWYQQTPGQGLQFLFEYFSETQRNKGNFPGRFSGRQFSNSRSEMNVSTLELGDSALYLCASRLTVNTEAFFGQGTRLTVV.

The chain recombines TRBV9 with TRBJ1-4, with TRBD1 matching over 11 bases. V trimming: 10 bases; J trimming: 8 bases; junction bases outside the gene matches: 10. This CDR3 comprises 14 residues. Germline lookup yields CDR1 SGDLS and CDR2 YYNGEE. CDR3 nucleotides: TGTGCCTCTCAGTCCGGGACAGGGGGAGAAAAACTGTTTTTT. This encodes CASQSGTGGEKLFF.

This chain joins TRBV9 and TRBJ2-3; D is possibly TRBD2 (5 bases). V lost 3 bases and J lost 8, with 10 bases in between. Per germline, CDR1 SGDLS and CDR2 YYNGEE. The CDR3 covers 12 residues. CDR3 residues: CASSETKATQYF. The CDR3 DNA reads as TGTGCCAGCAGCGAGACTAAAGCTACGCAGTATTTT. The full variable domain, completed using reference TRBV9 and TRBJ2-3, is DSGVTQTPKHLITATGQRVTLRCSPRSGDLSVYWYQQSLDQGLQFLIQYYNGEERAKGNILERFSAQQFPDLHSELNLSSLELGDSALYFCASSETKATQYFGPGTRLTVL.

The rearrangement links TRBV27 to TRBJ1-2, with 12 bases that match TRBD1. CDR3 length equals 16 residues. The V gene's germline CDR1 is MNHEY and CDR2 SMNVEV (reference sequence). J was trimmed by 3 bases and V by 5 bases; bases with no gene match: 7. Here the CDR3 DNA reads TGTGCCAGCAGTCCCCGGGACAGGGGGCTTGACTATGGCTACACCTTC. Its translation: CASSPRDRGLDYGYTF.

This sequence joins TRBV2 and TRBJ1-5; TRBD1 might be the D (6 bases). The CDR3 spans 14 residues. Trimming shortened V by 5 bases and J by 5 bases, and 13 bases separated the two germline ends. Germline lookup yields CDR1 SNHLY and CDR2 FYNNEI. CDR3 protein: CASSNRAWDQPQHF. As DNA, the CDR3 is TGTGCCAGCAGTAACAGGGCTTGGGATCAGCCCCAGCATTTT.

This rearrangement joins TRBV29-1 to TRBJ1-2; 7 bases match TRBD1. Germline CDR1 is SQVTM and CDR2 is ANQGSEA. The J segment lost 4 bases and the V segment lost 2 bases, leaving 10 bases of the junction unmatched. The CDR3 length is 15 residues. DNA for the CDR3: TGCAGCGTTGAAAGGGTACAGGGGATGGCCTATGGCTACACCTTC. Residues: CSVERVQGMAYGYTF.

This rearrangement joins TRBV7-9 to TRBJ1-2; D not resolved. The CDR3 has 17 residues. The V and J ends lost 5 bases and 7 bases respectively, with 26 bases between them. Germline CDR1 reads SEHNR; CDR2 reads FQNEAQ (reference sequence). The chain's CDR3 is CASSPLPGLLKWSGYTF. As DNA, the CDR3 is TGTGCCAGCAGCCCCTTACCAGGACTGTTGAAGTGGAGTGGCTACACCTTC.

This clone came up once. This rearrangement joins TRBV27 to TRBJ2-7, with 8 bases fitting TRBD1. The V and J ends lost 4 bases and 2 bases, in that order; junction bases with no gene match: 4. Germline values: CDR1 MNHEY, CDR2 SMNVEV (reference sequence). This CDR3 has 14 amino acids. The CDR3 DNA follows: TGTGCCAGCAGTTCCCGGGACAGGACCTACGAGCAGTACTTC. It codes for CASSSRDRTYEQYF.

The chain combines TRBV2 with TRBJ2-5; D remains ambiguous. Germline V gives CDR1 SNHLY, CDR2 FYNNEI. Trimming pared 4 bases from V and 5 bases from J, leaving 14 bases between. There are 14 residues in the CDR3. The CDR3 spells CASSVWATIETQYF. The CDR3 nucleotides read TGTGCCAGCAGTGTTTGGGCAACAATCGAGACCCAGTACTTC.

The chain couples TRBV5-1 to TRBJ2-2; TRBD1 might be the D (6 bases). The CDR3 spans 14 residues. With 5 bases removed from V and 0 bases from J, the gap between germline ends came to 8 bases. The germline V gene encodes CDR1 SGHRS and CDR2 YFSETQ. The CDR3 DNA follows: TGCGCCAGCAGACCAGGGGCGAACACCGGGGAGCTGTTTTTT. Translating it yields CASRPGANTGELFF.

The V and J genes are TRBV30 and TRBJ2-5; possible D gene TRBD1, 5 bases. Trimming removed 2 bases at V and 7 bases at J, with 8 bases between. CDR3 length: 11 residues. Per the germline V gene, CDR1 is GTSNPN and CDR2 is SVGIG (reference sequence). CDR3 sequence: CAWSIQGTQYF. CDR3 DNA: TGTGCCTGGAGTATCCAGGGGACCCAGTACTTC. Together with reference TRBV30 and TRBJ2-5, the CDR3 gives the full variable domain: SQTIHQWPATLVQPVGSPLSLECTVEGTSNPNLYWYRQAAGRGLQLLFYSVGIGQISSEVPQNLSASRPQDRQFILSSKKLLLSDSGFYLCAWSIQGTQYFGPGTRLLVL.

This clone was counted a single time. The chain combines TRBV5-1 with TRBJ2-3; D is unclear. V dropped 1 base and J dropped 0 bases, with 9 bases sitting between them. Germline V gene sequence: CDR1 SGHRS, CDR2 YFSETQ. This CDR3 is built from 15 residues. The CDR3 sequence: CASSLLAASTDTQYF. CDR3 in DNA: TGCGCCAGCAGCTTGCTGGCCGCTAGCACAGATACGCAGTATTTT.

CDR3 nucleotide sequence: TGTGCCAGCAGCCCAAGTGGCGGGAGTCTCTACGAGCAGTACTTC. Translated, it gives CASSPSGGSLYEQYF. This sequence joins TRBV5-4 and TRBJ2-7; TRBD2 matches at 7 bases. CDR1 and CDR2 from the germline V gene are SGHNT and YYREEE (reference sequence). There are 15 residues in the CDR3. V lost 4 bases, J lost 3 bases, and 10 bases stayed unmatched.

The rearrangement uses TRBV6-5 and TRBJ1-2; the match to TRBD1 covers 10 bases. Per germline, CDR1 MNHEY and CDR2 SVGAGI. The CDR3 length is 13 residues. Trimming at V came to 6 bases and at J to 6 bases, leaving 4 bases not matched to a gene. The CDR3 bases are TGTGCCAGCAGAACGGGACAGGGGAATGGCTACACCTTC. Residues: CASRTGQGNGYTF.

The genes are TRBV7-9 and TRBJ2-5; tentatively, D is TRBD1 (6 bases). Germline assignment: CDR1 SEHNR and CDR2 FQNEAQ (reference sequence). Trimming cost V 1 base and J 4 bases, with 13 bases left between them. This CDR3 contains 15 residues. CDR3 nucleotides: TGTGCCAGCAGCTTAGTCCCCCAGGGGTCAGAGACCCAGTACTTC. Protein: CASSLVPQGSETQYF. Filled out from reference TRBV7-9 and TRBJ2-5, the complete variable domain reads DTGVSQNPRHKITKRGQNVTFRCDPISEHNRLYWYRQTLGQGPEFLTYFQNEAQLEKSRLLSDRFSAERPKGSFSTLEIQRTEQGDSAMYLCASSLVPQGSETQYFGPGTRLLVL.

The chain joins TRBV5-4 to TRBJ1-5, with D maybe TRBD1 (5 bases). The germline gives CDR1 SGHNT, CDR2 YYREEE (reference sequence). Trimming removed 4 bases from V and 2 bases from J, with 10 bases in between. This CDR3 spans 14 amino acids. CDR3 in DNA: TGTGCCAGCAGCGTTGACAGAGGCAATCAGCCCCAGCATTTT. This encodes CASSVDRGNQPQHF.

This clone appeared once. V and J are TRBV9 and TRBJ1-2; D unresolved. The CDR3 sequence is 13 residues long. Trimming took off 4 bases at V and 6 bases at J, with 13 bases between the two ends. Per germline, CDR1 SGDLS and CDR2 YYNGEE. The CDR3 bases are TGTGCCAGCAGCACTCGAATTTCCCATGGCTACACCTTC. Translation gives CASSTRISHGYTF.

The table lists this clone with a few counts. This chain connects TRBV2 to TRBJ1-5; 7 bases align to TRBD1. Germline CDR1 reads SNHLY; CDR2 reads FYNNEI. The V and J ends lost 6 bases and 5 bases, in that order; junction bases with no gene match: 7. This CDR3 region has 14 residues. CDR3 sequence: CASSVQGIDQPQHF. CDR3 bases: TGTGCCAGCAGCGTACAGGGGATTGATCAGCCCCAGCATTTT.